These 9 T cell receptor beta chains originate from one sample sequenced in a study of Ad26.COV2.S vaccination and SARS-CoV-2 variants. Produced via immunoSEQ multiplex PCR; TCRdb's table is partial and in-frame only. The sample lists about 460,000 clones, 80% to 90% occurring once. Treatment given: roughly 19 received Ad26.COV2.S at low or high dose, single or two shots; roughly five received placebo; per-sample allocation not given. Vaccine and placebo recipients were sampled on day 63 after the first injection. Sample: peripheral blood, taken in a trial of Ad26.COV2.S vaccine versus placebo. These receptors were collected from a person between 18 and 65 years old who received the Ad26.COV2.S COVID-19 vaccine or a placebo.

The chain employs TRBV4-2 and TRBJ2-7; D is unresolved. Germline CDR1 reads LGHNA; CDR2 reads YNFKEQ. The CDR3 consists of 15 residues. V lost 2 bases and J lost 2, with 13 bases in between. CDR3 DNA sequence: TGTGCCAGCAGCCAACCCGGATCCTGGGCCTACGAGCAGTACTTC. Its translation: CASSQPGSWAYEQYF.

The genes are TRBV5-1 and TRBJ1-1; a weak D match, TRBD1 (5 bases). Trimming left V 0 bases short and J 3 bases short, with 9 bases between. Per germline, CDR1 SGHRS and CDR2 YFSETQ. The CDR3 sequence is 14 residues long. The CDR3 DNA is TGCGCCAGCAGCTTGGCCGGGACCCACACTGAAGCTTTCTTT. It specifies CASSLAGTHTEAFF.

The chain has TRBV5-1 and TRBJ2-7; 8 positions match TRBD1. This CDR3 has 15 residues. J lost 5 bases, V lost 2 bases, and 9 bases had no gene match. CDR1 is SGHRS and CDR2 is YFSETQ in the germline V gene. CDR3 residues: CASSLDGQGFNEQYF. The CDR3 DNA sequence: TGCGCCAGCAGCTTAGACGGACAGGGATTTAACGAGCAGTACTTC.

The chain is built from TRBV15 and TRBJ2-7; a weak D match, TRBD1 (6 bases). The CDR3 runs 15 residues. Germline CDR1 is LNHNV and CDR2 is YYDKDF (reference sequence). Trimming left V 2 bases short and J 1 base short, with 12 bases between. The CDR3: CATSRNRVSSYEQYF. In nucleotides, the CDR3 is TGTGCCACCAGCAGAAACAGGGTATCTTCCTACGAGCAGTACTTC.

The chain has TRBV2 and TRBJ2-7; D may be TRBD2 (6 bases). CDR3 length equals 13 residues. Germline values: CDR1 SNHLY, CDR2 FYNNEI. V shed 6 bases and J shed 4 bases, with 13 bases lying between them. The DNA for the CDR3 is TGTGCCAGCAGCCCTCCGGGGGTTTACGAGCAGTACTTC. Translation: CASSPPGVYEQYF.

The rearrangement links TRBV14 to TRBJ2-3, with 11 bases that match TRBD2. Germline lookup yields CDR1 SGHDN and CDR2 FVKESK. V shed 3 bases, J shed 2 bases, and the junction held 4 bases outside the gene matches. CDR3 length equals 16 residues. This CDR3 is CASSQEGLADTDTQYF. CDR3 in DNA: TGTGCCAGCAGCCAGGAGGGACTAGCGGACACAGATACGCAGTATTTT.

This chain connects TRBV7-9 to TRBJ2-7; no firm D call. The germline V gene has CDR1 SEHNR and CDR2 FQNEAQ (reference sequence). Trimming removed 1 base from V and 2 bases from J, with 6 bases in between. The CDR3 length is 13 residues. The CDR3 spells CASSLGLAYEQYF. In nucleotides, the CDR3 is TGTGCCAGCAGCTTAGGGCTAGCCTACGAGCAGTACTTC.

The chain carries TRBV29-1 and TRBJ2-2, with TRBD1 matching over 8 bases. V was clipped by 5 bases and J by 13 bases; unmatched bases: 6. The CDR3 length is 11 residues. Germline V lookup: CDR1 SQVTM, CDR2 ANQGSEA. The CDR3: CSVSGGTGLFF. CDR3 sequence (DNA): TGCAGCGTTTCTGGGGGGACAGGGCTGTTTTTT.

The chain joins TRBV5-6 to TRBJ1-4; 8 bases map to TRBD1. The CDR3 is 14 residues long. The germline CDR1 and CDR2 sequences are SGHDT and YYEEEE. J gave up 5 bases and V 7 bases, and 7 bases lay outside the gene matches. The CDR3 is CASGSDRVNEKLFF. CDR3 in DNA: TGTGCCAGCGGGTCGGACAGGGTAAATGAAAAACTGTTTTTT.